The rows below give T cell receptor beta chains drawn from one sample of a study of blood T cell repertoires in COVID-19. Profiling relied on immunoSEQ multiplex PCR, and the TCRdb table lists in-frame clones only, not all of them. The repertoire includes about 130,000 clones, 81% of them detected once, and 3.8% sits in the top ten. Sequenced input: peripheral blood. The receptors derive from a woman aged 45-60 years with acute or convalescent COVID-19. CDR3s include the opening cysteine and the closing phenylalanine or tryptophan. Fields, in order: J gene, D gene, V gene, clone size, CDR3 DNA, CDR3 protein. D genes are given only for firm matches. The size of a clone is reported for some rows only, either as once, few or many, or as a class for expanded clones.

TRBJ1-2	NA	TRBV19	NA	TGTGCCAGTAGTGCACTATATGGCTACACCTTC	CASSALYGYTF
TRBJ2-1	NA	TRBV11-3	NA	TGTGCCAGCAGCTTAGGGAGGGCCCCGCGGGCAGGAGATGAGCAGTTCTTC	CASSLGRAPRAGDEQFF
TRBJ2-7	NA	TRBV5-1	NA	TGCGCCAGCAGCTTGCTGTCGGGGCTAGCGTACGAGCAGTACTTC	CASSLLSGLAYEQYF
TRBJ1-2	NA	TRBV11-2	NA	TGTGCCAGCAGCTTAGATGCGAACTACCCCCTCTATGGCTACACCTTC	CASSLDANYPLYGYTF
TRBJ1-1	NA	TRBV12-3/TRBV12-4	NA	TGTGCCAGCACCATACTCCAGAACACTGAAGCTTTCTTT	CASTILQNTEAFF
TRBJ1-5	TRBD1	TRBV15	NA	TGTGCCACCAGCAGAGACAGGGGGAATCAGCCCCAGCATTTT	CATSRDRGNQPQHF
TRBJ1-2	NA	TRBV6-5	NA	TGTGCCAGCACTAATGGGGCCTATGGCTACACCTTC	CASTNGAYGYTF
TRBJ2-1	TRBD2	TRBV7-7	NA	TGTGCTAGCAGCCCCTGGACTAGCGGGAGCTCCTACAATGAGCAGTTCTTC	CASSPWTSGSSYNEQFF
TRBJ2-7	TRBD2	TRBV4-1	NA	TGCGCCAGCAGCCAAGAAAGCGGGGAGTACGAGCAGTACTTC	CASSQESGEYEQYF
TRBJ1-6	NA	TRBV30	few	TGTGCCTGGACGGGGTTTAGCTCCTATAATTCACCCCTCCACTTT	CAWTGFSSYNSPLHF
TRBJ1-3	NA	TRBV14	NA	TGTGCCAGCAGCCATGGTGGCGGAAACACCATATATTTT	CASSHGGGNTIYF
TRBJ2-3	TRBD2	TRBV28	NA	TGTGCCAGCAGTTGGGGTAGCGGGAGGGCAGATACGCAGTATTTT	CASSWGSGRADTQYF
TRBJ1-3	NA	TRBV11-2	NA	TGTGCCAGCAGCCCAAGGGGGTACACCATATATTTT	CASSPRGYTIYF
TRBJ1-5	NA	TRBV4-2	NA	TGTGCCAGCAGCCCAAACTTTTGGGGAGATAGCAATCAGCCCCAGCATTTT	CASSPNFWGDSNQPQHF
TRBJ2-1	NA	TRBV2	NA	TGTGCCAGCATGAGACGGGTAACCTACAATGAGCAGTTCTTC	CASMRRVTYNEQFF
TRBJ1-6	NA	TRBV28	NA	TGTGCCAGTCGAGGAGGTAGTTCACCCCTCCACTTT	CASRGGSSPLHF
TRBJ2-1	TRBD2	TRBV7-2	NA	TGTGCCAGCAGCTTAGGTAGCGGGGGGGCGAATGAGCAGTTCTTC	CASSLGSGGANEQFF
TRBJ2-3	NA	TRBV7-9	NA	TGTGCCAGCAGCTTAGCGGGGGGAGATACGCAGTATTTT	CASSLAGGDTQYF
TRBJ2-5	NA	TRBV7-9	few	TGTGCCAGCAGCTTACCGCCTAGCCAAGAGACCCAGTACTTC	CASSLPPSQETQYF
TRBJ1-6	TRBD1	TRBV18	NA	TGTGCCAGCTCACCGGGACAGGGGTCACCCCTCCACTTT	CASSPGQGSPLHF
TRBJ2-3	TRBD2	TRBV29-1	NA	TGCAGCGTGGGGACTAGCGGGAGTCCAGATACGCAGTATTTT	CSVGTSGSPDTQYF
TRBJ1-2	NA	TRBV19	NA	TGTGCCAGTAGTCTCTTCGCAGGGGTTGGCTACACCTTC	CASSLFAGVGYTF
TRBJ1-2	NA	TRBV20-1	NA	TGCAGTGCTAGCCTCGGCTACACCTTC	CSASLGYTF
TRBJ1-5	TRBD1	TRBV7-2	many	TGTGCCAGCAGCTGGAAGACAGGGATTCACCAGCCCCAGCATTTT	CASSWKTGIHQPQHF
TRBJ2-5	NA	TRBV2	NA	TGTGCCAGCAAATCCAGCGATGTCGGGCAAGAGACCCAGTACTTC	CASKSSDVGQETQYF
TRBJ2-6	TRBD1	TRBV28	NA	TGTGCCAGCAGTTTAAGTGGGACAGGAGACTCTGGGGCCAACGTCCTGACTTTC	CASSLSGTGDSGANVLTF
TRBJ2-5	NA	TRBV29-1	NA	TGCAGCGTTGAGGGTCAAAGGGGGGAGACCCAGTACTTC	CSVEGQRGETQYF
TRBJ1-5	NA	TRBV19	NA	TGTGCCAGTAGATCGGGAGGGGAGGGCAATCAGCCCCAGCATTTT	CASRSGGEGNQPQHF
TRBJ1-1	NA	TRBV5-1	NA	TGCGCCAGCAGCTTGGCAGGGAGGCTGAACACTGAAGCTTTCTTT	CASSLAGRLNTEAFF
TRBJ1-2	NA	TRBV7-2	once	TGTGCCAGCAGGACTAGCGGGACGGGATCCCTCCTATCCGGCTACACCTTC	CASRTSGTGSLLSGYTF
TRBJ1-2	TRBD1	TRBV10-3	NA	TGTGCCATCAGCCGGACAGGAGGCGGCTACACCTTC	CAISRTGGGYTF
TRBJ1-1	TRBD1	TRBV7-2	NA	TGTGCCAGCAGCTGGGACAGGGGCACTGAAGCTTTCTTT	CASSWDRGTEAFF
TRBJ1-3	TRBD1	TRBV5-1	few	TGCGCCAGCAGCTCGGGACAGGGAAATAGGGGAAACACCATATATTTT	CASSSGQGNRGNTIYF
TRBJ2-1	NA	TRBV19	NA	TGTGCCAGTAGCAACACAGGGAAGAGATACAATGAGCAGTTCTTC	CASSNTGKRYNEQFF
TRBJ2-3	NA	TRBV5-1	NA	TGCGCCAGCAGCCTTGGGGCAGCTAGCACAGATACGCAGTATTTT	CASSLGAASTDTQYF
TRBJ1-6	NA	TRBV3-1/TRBV3-2	NA	TGTGCCAGCAGCCAAGATTGGGGGGGGGCGTCACCCCTCCACTTT	CASSQDWGGASPLHF
TRBJ2-1	TRBD2	TRBV12-5	NA	TGTGCTAGTGGTTTGGGGACCAGCGGGGGGACCTACAATGAGCAGTTCTTC	CASGLGTSGGTYNEQFF
TRBJ2-2	TRBD2	TRBV5-5	once	TGTGCCAGCAGCTTGTGGCTAGCGGGAGGTGGCGGGGAGCTGTTTTTT	CASSLWLAGGGGELFF
TRBJ2-7	NA	TRBV6-1	NA	TGTGCCAGCAGTGAAGCACGCGCCTACGAGCAGTACTTC	CASSEARAYEQYF
TRBJ2-2	TRBD1	TRBV23-1	once	TGCGCCAGCAGTCATACCACCGGGACAGGGAGGGCCGGGGAGCTGTTTTTT	CASSHTTGTGRAGELFF